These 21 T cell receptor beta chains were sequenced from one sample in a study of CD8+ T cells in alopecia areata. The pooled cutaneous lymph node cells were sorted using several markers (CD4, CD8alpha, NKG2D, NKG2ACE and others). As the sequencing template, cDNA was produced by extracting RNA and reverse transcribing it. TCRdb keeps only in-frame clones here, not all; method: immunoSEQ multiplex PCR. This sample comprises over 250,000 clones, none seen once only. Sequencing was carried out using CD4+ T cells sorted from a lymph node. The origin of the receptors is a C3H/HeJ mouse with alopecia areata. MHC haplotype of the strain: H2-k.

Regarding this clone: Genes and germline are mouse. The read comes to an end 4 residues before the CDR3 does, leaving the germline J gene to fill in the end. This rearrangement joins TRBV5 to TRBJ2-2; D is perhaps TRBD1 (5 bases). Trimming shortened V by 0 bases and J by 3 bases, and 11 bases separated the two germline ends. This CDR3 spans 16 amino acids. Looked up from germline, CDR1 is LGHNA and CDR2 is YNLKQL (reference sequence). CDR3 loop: CASSQDQGGDTGQLYF. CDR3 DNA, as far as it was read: TGTGCCAGCAGCCAAGACCAGGGAGGGGACACCGGG.

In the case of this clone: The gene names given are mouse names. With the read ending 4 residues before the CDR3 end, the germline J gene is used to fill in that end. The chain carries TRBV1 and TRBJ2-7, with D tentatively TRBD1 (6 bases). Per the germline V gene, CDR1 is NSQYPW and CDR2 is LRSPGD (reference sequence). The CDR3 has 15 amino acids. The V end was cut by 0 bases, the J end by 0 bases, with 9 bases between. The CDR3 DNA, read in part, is TGCACCTGCAGTGCAGATGGGACAAGCTCCTAT. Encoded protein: CTCSADGTSSY. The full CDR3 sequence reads CTCSADGTSSYEQYF.

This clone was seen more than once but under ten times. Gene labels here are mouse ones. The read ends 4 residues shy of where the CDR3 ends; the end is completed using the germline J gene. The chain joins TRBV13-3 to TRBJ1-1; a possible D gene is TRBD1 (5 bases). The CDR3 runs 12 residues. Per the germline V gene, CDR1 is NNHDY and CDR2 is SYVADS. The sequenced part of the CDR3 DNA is TGTGCCAGCAGTGATCAGACAGCA. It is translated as CASSDQTA. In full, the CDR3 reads CASSDQTAEVFF.

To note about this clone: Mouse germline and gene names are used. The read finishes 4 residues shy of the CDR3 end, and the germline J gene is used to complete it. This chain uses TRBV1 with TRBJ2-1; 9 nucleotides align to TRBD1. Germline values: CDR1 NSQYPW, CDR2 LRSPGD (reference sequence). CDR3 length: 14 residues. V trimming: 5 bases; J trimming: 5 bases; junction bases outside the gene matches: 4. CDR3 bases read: TGCACCTGCAGTCCCCGGACAGGGGATGCT. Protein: CTCSPRTGDA. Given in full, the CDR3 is CTCSPRTGDAEQFF.

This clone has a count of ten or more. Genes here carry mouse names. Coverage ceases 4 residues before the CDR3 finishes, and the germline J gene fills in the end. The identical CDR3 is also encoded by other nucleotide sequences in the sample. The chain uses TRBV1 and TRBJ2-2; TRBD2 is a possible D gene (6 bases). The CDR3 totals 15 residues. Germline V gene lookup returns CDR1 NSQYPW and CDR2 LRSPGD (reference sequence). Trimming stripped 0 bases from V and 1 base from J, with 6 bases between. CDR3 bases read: TGCACCTGCAGTGCAGACTGGGGAAACACCGGG. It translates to CTCSADWGNTG. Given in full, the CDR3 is CTCSADWGNTGQLYF.

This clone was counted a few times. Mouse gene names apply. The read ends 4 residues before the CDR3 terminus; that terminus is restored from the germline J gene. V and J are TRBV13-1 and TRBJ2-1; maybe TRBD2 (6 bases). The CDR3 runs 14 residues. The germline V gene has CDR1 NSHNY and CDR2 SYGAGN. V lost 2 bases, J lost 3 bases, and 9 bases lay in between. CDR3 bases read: TGTGCCAGCAGTGAGGCCTGGGGCTATGCT. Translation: CASSEAWGYA. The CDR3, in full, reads CASSEAWGYAEQFF.

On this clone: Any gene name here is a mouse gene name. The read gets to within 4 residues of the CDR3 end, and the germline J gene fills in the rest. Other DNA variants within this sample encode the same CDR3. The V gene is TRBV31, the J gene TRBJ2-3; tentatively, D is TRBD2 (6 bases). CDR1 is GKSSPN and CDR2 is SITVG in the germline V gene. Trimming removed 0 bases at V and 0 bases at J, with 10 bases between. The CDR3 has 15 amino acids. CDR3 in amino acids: CAWSLRGTSAETLYF. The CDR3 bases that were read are TGTGCCTGGAGTCTACGTGGGACTAGTGCAGAA.

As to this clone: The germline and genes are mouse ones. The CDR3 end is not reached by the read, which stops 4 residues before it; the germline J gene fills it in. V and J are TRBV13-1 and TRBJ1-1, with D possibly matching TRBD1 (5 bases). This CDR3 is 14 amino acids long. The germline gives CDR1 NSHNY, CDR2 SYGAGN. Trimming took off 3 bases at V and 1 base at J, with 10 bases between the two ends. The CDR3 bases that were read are TGTGCCAGCAGTGTCCAGGGAGGAAACACA. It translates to CASSVQGGNT. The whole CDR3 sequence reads CASSVQGGNTEVFF.

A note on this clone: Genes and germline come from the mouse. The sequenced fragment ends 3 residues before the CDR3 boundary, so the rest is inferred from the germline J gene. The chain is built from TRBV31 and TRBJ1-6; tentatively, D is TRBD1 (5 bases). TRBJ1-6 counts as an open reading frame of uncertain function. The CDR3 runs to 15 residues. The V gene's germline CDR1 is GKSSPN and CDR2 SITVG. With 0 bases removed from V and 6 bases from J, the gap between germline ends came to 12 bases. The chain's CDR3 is CAWSLMGEGNSPLYF. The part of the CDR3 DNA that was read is TGTGCCTGGAGTCTAATGGGGGAGGGTAATTCGCCC.

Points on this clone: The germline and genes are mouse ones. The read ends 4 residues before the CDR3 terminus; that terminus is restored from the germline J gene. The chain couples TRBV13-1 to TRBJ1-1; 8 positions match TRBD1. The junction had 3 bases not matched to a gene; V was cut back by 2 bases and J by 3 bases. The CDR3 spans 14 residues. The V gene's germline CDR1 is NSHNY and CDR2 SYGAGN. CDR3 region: CASSDRGRDTEVFF. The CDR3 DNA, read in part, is TGTGCCAGCAGTGACAGGGGGCGCGACACA.

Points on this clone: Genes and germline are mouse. The CDR3 sequence: CASGDARGPGQLYF. CDR3 DNA, as far as it was read: TGTGCCAGCGGTGATGCGAGGGGGCCCGGG. V and J are TRBV13-2 and TRBJ2-2, with D maybe TRBD1 (7 bases). The CDR3 extends 4 residues past the end of the read, so its final part is completed from the germline J gene. V was trimmed by 0 bases and J by 6 bases, leaving 9 bases between them. The CDR3 contains 14 residues. CDR1 is NNHNN, CDR2 SYGAGS, per germline (reference sequence).

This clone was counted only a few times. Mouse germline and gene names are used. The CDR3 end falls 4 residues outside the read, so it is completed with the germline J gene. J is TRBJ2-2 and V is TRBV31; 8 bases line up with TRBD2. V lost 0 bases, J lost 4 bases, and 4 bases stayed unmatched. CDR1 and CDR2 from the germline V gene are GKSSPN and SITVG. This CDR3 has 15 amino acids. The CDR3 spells CAWSLLGARTGQLYF. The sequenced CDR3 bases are TGTGCCTGGAGTCTACTGGGGGCGCGCACCGGG.

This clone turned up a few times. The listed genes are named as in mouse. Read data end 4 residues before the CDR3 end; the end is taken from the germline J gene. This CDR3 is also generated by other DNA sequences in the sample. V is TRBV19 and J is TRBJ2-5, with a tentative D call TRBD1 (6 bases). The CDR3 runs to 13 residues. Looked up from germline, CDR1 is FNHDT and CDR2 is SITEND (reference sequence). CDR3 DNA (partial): TGTGCCAGCAGTATCCCAGGGGAGGAC. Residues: CASSIPGED. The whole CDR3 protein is CASSIPGEDTQYF.

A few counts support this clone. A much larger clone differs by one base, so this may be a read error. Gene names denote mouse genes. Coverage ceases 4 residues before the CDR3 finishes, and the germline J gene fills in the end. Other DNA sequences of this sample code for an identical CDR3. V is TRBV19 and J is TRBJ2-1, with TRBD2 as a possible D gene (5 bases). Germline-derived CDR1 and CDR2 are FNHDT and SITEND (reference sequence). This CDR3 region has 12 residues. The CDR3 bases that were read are TGTGCCAGCAGTATAGTGGGGGCT. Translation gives CASSIVGA. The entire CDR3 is CASSIVGAEQFF.

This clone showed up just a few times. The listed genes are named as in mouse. CDR3 bases read: TGTGCCAGCAGTATCTGGACAGGGGGAAAGGCA. This encodes CASSIWTGGKA. The whole CDR3 region reads CASSIWTGGKAEVFF. The J gene is TRBJ1-1, the V gene TRBV19, with TRBD1 identical over 10 bases. The read finishes 4 residues shy of the CDR3 end, and the germline J gene is used to complete it. Germline V gene data show CDR1 as FNHDT and CDR2 as SITEND (reference sequence). CDR3 length: 15 amino acids.

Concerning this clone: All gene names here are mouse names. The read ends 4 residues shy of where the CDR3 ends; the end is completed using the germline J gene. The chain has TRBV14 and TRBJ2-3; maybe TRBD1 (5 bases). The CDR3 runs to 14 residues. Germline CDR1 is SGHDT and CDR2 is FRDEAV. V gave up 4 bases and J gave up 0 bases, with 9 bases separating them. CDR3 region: CASSPSGSAETLYF. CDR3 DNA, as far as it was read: TGTGCCAGCAGTCCCTCAGGGAGTGCAGAA.

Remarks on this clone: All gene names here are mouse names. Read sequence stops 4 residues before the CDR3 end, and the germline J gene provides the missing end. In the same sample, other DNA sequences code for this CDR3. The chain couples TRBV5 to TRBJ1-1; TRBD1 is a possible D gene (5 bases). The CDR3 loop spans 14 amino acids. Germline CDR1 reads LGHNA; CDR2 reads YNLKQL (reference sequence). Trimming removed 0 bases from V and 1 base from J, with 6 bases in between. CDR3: CASSQDGGNTEVFF. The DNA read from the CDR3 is TGTGCCAGCAGCCAAGATGGGGGGAACACA.

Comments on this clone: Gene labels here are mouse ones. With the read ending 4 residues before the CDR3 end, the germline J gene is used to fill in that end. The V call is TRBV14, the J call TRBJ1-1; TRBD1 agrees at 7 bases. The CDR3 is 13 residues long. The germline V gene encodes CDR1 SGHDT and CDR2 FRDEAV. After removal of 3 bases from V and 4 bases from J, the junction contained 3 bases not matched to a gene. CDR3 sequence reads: CASSYRGPTEVFF. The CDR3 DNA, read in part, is TGTGCCAGCAGTTACAGGGGCCCCACA.

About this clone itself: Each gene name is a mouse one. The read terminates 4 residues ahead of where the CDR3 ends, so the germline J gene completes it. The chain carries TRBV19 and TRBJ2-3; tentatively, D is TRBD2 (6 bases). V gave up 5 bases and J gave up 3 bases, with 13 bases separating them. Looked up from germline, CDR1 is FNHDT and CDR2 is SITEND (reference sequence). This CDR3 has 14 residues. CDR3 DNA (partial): TGTGCCAGCAGGGGGACTTTTAGGGCAGAA. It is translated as CASRGTFRAE. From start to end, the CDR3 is CASRGTFRAETLYF.

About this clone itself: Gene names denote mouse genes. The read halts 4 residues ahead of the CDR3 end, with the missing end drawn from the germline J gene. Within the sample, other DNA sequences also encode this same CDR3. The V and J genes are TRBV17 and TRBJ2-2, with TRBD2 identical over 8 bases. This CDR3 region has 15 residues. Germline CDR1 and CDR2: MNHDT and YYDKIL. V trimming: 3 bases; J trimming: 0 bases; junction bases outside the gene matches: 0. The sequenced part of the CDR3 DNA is TGTGCTAGCAGTAGGACTGGGGCAAACACCGGG. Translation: CASSRTGANTG. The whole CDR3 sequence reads CASSRTGANTGQLYF. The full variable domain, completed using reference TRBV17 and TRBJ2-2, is DTTVKQNPRYKLARVGKPVNLICSQTMNHDTMYWYQKKPNQAPKLLLFYYDKILNREADTFEKFQSSRPNNSFCSLYIGSAGLEYSAMYLCASSRTGANTGQLYFGEGSKLTVL.

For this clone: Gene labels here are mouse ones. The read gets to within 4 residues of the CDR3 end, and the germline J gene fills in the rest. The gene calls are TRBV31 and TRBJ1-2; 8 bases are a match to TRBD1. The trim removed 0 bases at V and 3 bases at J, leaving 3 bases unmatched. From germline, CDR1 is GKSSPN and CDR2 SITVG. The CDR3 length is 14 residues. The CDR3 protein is CAWSLSGGDSDYTF. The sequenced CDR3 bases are TGTGCCTGGAGTCTATCAGGGGGCGACTCC.